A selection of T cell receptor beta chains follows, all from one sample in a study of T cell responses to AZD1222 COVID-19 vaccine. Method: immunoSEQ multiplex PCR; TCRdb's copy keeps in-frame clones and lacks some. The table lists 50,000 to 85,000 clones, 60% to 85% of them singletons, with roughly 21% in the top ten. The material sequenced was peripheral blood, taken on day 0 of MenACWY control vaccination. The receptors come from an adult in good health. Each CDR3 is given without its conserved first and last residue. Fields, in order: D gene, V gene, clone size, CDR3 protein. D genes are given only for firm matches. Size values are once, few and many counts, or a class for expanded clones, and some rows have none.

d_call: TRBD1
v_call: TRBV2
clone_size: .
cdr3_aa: ASSGGDRLNEKLF

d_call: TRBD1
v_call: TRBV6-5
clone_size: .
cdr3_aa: ASRDRDDTEAF

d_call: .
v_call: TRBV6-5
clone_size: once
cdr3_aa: ASSKRVVNTEAF

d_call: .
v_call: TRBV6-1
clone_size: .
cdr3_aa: ASSESRPEKLF

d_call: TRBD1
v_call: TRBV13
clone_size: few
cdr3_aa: ASSSGQGREQY

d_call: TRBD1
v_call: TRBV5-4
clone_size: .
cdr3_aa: ASRGQNYGYT

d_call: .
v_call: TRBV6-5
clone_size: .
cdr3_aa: ASRPGTAGEKLF

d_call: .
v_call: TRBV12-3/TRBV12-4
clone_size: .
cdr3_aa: ASSPEAGELF

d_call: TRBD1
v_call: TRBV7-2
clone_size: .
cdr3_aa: ASSRDRGDAEAF

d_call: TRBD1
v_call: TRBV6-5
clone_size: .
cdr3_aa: ASSTETGINSPLH

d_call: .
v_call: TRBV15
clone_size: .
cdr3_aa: ATSRAREGKLF

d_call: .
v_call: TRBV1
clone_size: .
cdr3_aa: TSSHGLLAGGHFNEQF

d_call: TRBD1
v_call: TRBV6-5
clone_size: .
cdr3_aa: ASSYGQGAQPQH

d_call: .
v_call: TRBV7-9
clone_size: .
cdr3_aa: ASSHRGSNYGYT

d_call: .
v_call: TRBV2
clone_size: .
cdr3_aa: ASSGHPSGANVLT

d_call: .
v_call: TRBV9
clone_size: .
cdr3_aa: ASSVGHPNTEAF

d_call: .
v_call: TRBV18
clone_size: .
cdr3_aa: ATKQVEGSYEQY

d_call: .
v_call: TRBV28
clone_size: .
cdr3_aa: ASSMTTNEKLF

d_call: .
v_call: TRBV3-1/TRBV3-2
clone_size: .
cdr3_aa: ASSQGETQY

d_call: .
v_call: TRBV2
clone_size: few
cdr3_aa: ASKGYEKLF

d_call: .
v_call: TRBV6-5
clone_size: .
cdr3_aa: ASSPTAQPSSYEH

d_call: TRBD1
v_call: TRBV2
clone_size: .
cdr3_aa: ASSARTGFSGYT

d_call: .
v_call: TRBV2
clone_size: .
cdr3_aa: ASSGFATNEKLF

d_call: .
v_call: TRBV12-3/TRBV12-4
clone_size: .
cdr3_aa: ASSRTFTDTQY

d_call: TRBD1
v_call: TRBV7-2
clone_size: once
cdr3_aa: ASSSQGARGYT

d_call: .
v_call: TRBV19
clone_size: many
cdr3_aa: ASSTRDGASGNTIY

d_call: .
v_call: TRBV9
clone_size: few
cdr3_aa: ASSPDGGGLKAF

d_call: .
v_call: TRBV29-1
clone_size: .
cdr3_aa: STGQSADTEAF

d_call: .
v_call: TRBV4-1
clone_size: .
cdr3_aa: ASSQVIANQPQH

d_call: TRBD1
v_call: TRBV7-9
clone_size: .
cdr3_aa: ASSPGQGENEQF

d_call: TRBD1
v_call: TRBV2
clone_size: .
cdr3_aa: ASSEEGALSYSPLH

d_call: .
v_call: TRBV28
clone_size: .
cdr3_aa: ASNQGRSSYNSPLH

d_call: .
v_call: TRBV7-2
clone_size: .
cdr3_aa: ASSPARLNTEAF

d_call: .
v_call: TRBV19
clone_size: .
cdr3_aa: ASSRPLKVYEQY

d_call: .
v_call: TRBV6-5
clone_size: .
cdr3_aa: ASRGGLSYNEQF

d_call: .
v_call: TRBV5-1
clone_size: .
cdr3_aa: ASSLGSRMNTEAF

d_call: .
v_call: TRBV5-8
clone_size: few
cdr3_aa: ASSLDLGADGYT

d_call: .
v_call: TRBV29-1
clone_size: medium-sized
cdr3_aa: SVVPGERTEAF

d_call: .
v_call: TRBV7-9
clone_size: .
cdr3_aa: ASTAASVWLL

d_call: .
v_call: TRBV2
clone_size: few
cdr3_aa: ASSPEGQGRSGYT

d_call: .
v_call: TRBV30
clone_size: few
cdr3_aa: AWVRSSGANVLT

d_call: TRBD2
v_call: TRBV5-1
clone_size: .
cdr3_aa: ASTRTSGGELF

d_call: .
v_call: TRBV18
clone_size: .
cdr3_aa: ASSPPGVSTEAF

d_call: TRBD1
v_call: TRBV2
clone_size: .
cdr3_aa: ASSRTGLTDTQY

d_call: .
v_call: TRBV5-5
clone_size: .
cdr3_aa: ASSLGGGNTEAF

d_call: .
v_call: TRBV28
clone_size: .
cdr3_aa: ASTPMGTRDSPLH

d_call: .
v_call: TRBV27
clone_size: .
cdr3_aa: ASSKDRLQPQH

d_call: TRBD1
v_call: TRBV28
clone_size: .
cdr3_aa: ASSLGQGDTEAF

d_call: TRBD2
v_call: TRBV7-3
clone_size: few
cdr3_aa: ASSRSGDSYNEQF

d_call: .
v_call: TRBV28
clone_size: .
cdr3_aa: ASSFEQGREKLF